This T cell receptor beta chain was sequenced during a study of blood T cell repertoires in COVID-19. Study summary: Samples of COVID-19 (acute and convalescent) were obtained from the United States, Italy and Spain. From T cells, B-cell-depleted T cells, or PBMCs came the material, which was cDNA or gDNA.

Original processing notes: Amplification of reference gene primers provided the estimated nucleated cell counts. This table comes from immunoSEQ multiplex PCR, and its TCRdb copy is limited to in-frame clones, with some not included. The D gene and trimming were derived from the DNA, and the V and J assignments and clone size from that table. The data show tens of thousands of clones, approximately 86% seen once. Germline V CDR1 and CDR2: KGHDR, SFDVKD. The CDR3 has 20 amino acids. Trimming removed 2 bases at V and 1 base at J, with 24 bases between. The specimen sequenced was peripheral blood. The TCR was taken from a woman between 45 and 60 years old with active or convalescent COVID-19. V is TRBV24-1 and J is TRBJ2-3, with D perhaps TRBD2 (6 bases). CDR3 DNA: TGTGCCACCAGTGATTGGAGCGGGCATACTCCGAAACCCGGCACAGATACGCAGTATTTT. This encodes CATSDWSGHTPKPGTDTQYF.